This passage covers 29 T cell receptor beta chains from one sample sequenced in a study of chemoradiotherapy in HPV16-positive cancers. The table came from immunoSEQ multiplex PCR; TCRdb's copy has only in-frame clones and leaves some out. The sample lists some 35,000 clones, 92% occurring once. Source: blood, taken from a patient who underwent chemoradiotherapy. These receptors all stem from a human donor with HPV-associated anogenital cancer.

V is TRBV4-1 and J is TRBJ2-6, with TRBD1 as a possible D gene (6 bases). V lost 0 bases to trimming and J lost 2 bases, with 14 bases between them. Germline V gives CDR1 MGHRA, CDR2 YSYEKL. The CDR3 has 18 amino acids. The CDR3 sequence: CASSQETHRTAGANVLTF. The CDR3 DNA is TGCGCCAGCAGCCAAGAGACCCATCGGACAGCTGGGGCCAACGTCCTGACTTTC.

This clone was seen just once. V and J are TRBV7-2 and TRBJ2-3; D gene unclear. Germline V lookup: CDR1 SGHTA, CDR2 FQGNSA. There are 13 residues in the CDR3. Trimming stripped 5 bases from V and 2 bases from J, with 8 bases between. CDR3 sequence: CASSDTNTDTQYF. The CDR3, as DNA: TGTGCCAGCAGCGACACTAACACAGATACGCAGTATTTT.

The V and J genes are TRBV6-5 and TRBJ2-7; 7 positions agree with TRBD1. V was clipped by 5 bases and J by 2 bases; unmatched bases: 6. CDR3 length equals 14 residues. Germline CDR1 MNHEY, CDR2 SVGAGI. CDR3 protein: CASSPGTDPYEQYF. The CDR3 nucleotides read TGTGCCAGCAGTCCCGGGACAGACCCCTACGAGCAGTACTTC.

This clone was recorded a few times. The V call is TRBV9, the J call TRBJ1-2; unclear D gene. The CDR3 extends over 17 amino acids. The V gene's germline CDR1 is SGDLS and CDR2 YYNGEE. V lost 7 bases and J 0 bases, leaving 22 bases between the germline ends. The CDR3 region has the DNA TGTGCCAGCCGTTGGACCCGGGAGGGCTCAGCTAACTATGGCTACACCTTC. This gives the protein CASRWTREGSANYGYTF.

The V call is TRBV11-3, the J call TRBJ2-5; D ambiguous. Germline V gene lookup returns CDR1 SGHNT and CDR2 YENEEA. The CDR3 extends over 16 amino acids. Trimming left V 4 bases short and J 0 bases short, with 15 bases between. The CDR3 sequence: CASSSWALGNQETQYF. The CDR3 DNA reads TGTGCCAGCAGCTCCTGGGCGTTGGGAAACCAAGAGACCCAGTACTTC.

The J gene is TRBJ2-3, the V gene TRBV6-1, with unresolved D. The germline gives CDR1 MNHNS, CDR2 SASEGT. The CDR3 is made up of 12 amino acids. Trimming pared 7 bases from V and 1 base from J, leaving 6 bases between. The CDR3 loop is CASTRRTDTQYF. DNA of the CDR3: TGTGCCAGCACCCGACGCACAGATACGCAGTATTTT.

CDR3 residues: CSVETGLYYGYTF. CDR3 coding DNA: TGCAGCGTTGAAACAGGGCTTTATTATGGCTACACCTTC. The rearrangement links TRBV29-1 to TRBJ1-2, with TRBD1 as a possible D gene (6 bases). From germline, CDR1 is SQVTM and CDR2 ANQGSEA. V was pared by 2 bases and J by 5 bases, with 12 bases between. The CDR3 runs 13 residues. Full variable domain (missing parts from reference TRBV29-1 and TRBJ1-2): SAVISQKPSRDICQRGTSLTIQCQVDSQVTMMFWYRQQPGQSLTLIATANQGSEATYESGFVIDKFPISRPNLTFSTLTVSNMSPEDSSIYLCSVETGLYYGYTFGSGTRLTVV.

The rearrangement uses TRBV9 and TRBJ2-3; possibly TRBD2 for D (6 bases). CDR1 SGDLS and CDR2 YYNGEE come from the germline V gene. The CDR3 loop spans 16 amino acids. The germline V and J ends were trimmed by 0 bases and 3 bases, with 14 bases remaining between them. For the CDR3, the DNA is TGTGCCAGCAGCGTAGCAAGGCGGGGTCAAACAGATACGCAGTATTTT. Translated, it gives CASSVARRGQTDTQYF. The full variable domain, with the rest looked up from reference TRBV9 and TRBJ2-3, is DSGVTQTPKHLITATGQRVTLRCSPRSGDLSVYWYQQSLDQGLQFLIQYYNGEERAKGNILERFSAQQFPDLHSELNLSSLELGDSALYFCASSVARRGQTDTQYFGPGTRLTVL.

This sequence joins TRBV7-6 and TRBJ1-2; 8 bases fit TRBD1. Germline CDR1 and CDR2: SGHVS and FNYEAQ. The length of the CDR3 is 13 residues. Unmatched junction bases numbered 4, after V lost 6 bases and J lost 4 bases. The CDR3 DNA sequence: TGTGCCAGCAGAGGACAGGGCGGCTATGGCTACACCTTC. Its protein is CASRGQGGYGYTF.

CDR3 in DNA: TGTGCCAGCAGCTTAACCGGGGGCGATCAGCCCCAGCATTTT. This encodes CASSLTGGDQPQHF. The chain joins TRBV5-5 to TRBJ1-5; the D gene is possibly TRBD1 (6 bases). There are 14 residues in the CDR3. The germline gives CDR1 SGHKS, CDR2 YYEKEE (reference sequence). V was pared by 2 bases and J by 5 bases, with 11 bases between.

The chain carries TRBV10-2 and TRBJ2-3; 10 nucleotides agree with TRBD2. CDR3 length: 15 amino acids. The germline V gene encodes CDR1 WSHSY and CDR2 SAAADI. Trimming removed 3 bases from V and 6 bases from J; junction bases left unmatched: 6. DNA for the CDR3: TGCGCCAGCAGTGATCAGCGGGGGGGCCTTGATACGCAGTATTTT. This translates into CASSDQRGGLDTQYF.

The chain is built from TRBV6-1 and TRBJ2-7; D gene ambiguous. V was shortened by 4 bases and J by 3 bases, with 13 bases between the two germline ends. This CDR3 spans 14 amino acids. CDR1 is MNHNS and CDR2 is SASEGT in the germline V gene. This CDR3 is CASSVDRNFYEQYF. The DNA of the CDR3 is TGTGCCAGCAGTGTGGACCGAAACTTCTACGAGCAGTACTTC.

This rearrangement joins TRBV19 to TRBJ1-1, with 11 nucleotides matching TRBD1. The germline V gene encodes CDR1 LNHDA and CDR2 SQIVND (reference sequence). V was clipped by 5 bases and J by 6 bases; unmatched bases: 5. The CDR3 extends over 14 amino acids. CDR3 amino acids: CASSHPGQGAEAFF. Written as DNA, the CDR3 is TGTGCCAGTAGTCACCCGGGACAGGGGGCTGAAGCTTTCTTT.

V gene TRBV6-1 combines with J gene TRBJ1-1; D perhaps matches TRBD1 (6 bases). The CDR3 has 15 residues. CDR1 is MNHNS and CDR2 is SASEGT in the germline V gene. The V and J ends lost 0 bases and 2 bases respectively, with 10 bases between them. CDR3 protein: CASSEADGTNTEAFF. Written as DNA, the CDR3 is TGTGCCAGCAGTGAAGCGGACGGGACAAACACTGAAGCTTTCTTT.

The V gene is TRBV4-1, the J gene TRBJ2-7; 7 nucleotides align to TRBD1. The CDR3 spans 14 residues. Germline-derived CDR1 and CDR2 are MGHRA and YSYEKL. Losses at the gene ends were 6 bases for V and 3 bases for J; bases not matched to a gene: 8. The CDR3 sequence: CASSDGDRFYEQYF. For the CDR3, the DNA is TGCGCCAGCAGTGATGGGGACAGATTCTACGAGCAGTACTTC.

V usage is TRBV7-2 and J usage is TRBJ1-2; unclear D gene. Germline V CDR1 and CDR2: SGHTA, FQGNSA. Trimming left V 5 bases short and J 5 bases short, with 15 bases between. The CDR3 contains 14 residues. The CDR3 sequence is CASSAPQRLYGYTF. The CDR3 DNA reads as TGTGCCAGCAGCGCCCCCCAGAGACTATATGGCTACACCTTC.

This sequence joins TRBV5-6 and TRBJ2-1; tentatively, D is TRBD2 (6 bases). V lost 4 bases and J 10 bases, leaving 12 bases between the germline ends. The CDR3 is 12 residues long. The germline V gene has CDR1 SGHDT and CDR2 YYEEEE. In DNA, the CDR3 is TGTGCCAGCAGCGCAGGGAGGATGGAGCAGTTCTTC. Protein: CASSAGRMEQFF.

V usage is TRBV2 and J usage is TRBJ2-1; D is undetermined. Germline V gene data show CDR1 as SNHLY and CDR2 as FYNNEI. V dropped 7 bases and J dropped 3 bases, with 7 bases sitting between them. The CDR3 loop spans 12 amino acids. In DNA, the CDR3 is TGTGCCAGCACTAGGAACTACAATGAGCAGTTCTTC. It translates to CASTRNYNEQFF.

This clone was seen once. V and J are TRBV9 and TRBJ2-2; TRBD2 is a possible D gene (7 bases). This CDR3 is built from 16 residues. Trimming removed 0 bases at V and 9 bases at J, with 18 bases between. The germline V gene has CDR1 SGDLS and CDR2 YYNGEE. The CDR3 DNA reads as TGTGCCAGCAGCGTAGAGGTGGGGGGGCCAGGCCGGGAGCTGTTTTTT. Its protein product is CASSVEVGGPGRELFF.

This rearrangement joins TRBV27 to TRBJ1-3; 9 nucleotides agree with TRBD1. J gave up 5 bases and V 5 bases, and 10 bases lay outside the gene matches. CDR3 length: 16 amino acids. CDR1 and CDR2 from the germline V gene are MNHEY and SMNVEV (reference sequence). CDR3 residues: CASSASGQGVRNTIYF. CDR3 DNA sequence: TGTGCCAGCAGTGCGTCGGGACAGGGTGTGCGAAACACCATATATTTT.

This CDR3 is CATQRQGTYRANYGYTF. CDR3 bases: TGTGCCACCCAAAGACAGGGAACCTACAGAGCTAACTATGGCTACACCTTC. This chain joins TRBV2 and TRBJ1-2, with 7 bases lining up with TRBD1. The J segment lost 0 bases and the V segment lost 10 bases, leaving 17 bases of the junction unmatched. Germline V gene lookup returns CDR1 SNHLY and CDR2 FYNNEI. CDR3 length equals 17 residues.

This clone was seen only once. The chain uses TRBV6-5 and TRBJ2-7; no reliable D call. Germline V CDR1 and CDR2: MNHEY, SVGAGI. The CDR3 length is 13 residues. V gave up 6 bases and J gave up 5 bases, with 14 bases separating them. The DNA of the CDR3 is TGTGCCAGCAGCCCCCGGGCCAAGGACGAGCAGTACTTC. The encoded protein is CASSPRAKDEQYF.

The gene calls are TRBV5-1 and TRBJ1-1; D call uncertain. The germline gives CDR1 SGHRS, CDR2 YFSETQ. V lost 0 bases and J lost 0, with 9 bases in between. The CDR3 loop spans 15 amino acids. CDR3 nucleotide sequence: TGCGCCAGCAGCTTGGTTGCGGGATTGAACACTGAAGCTTTCTTT. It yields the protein CASSLVAGLNTEAFF.

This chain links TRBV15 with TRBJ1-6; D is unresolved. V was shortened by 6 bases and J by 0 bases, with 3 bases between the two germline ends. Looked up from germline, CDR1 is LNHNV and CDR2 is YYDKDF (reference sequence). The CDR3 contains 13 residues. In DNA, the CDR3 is TGTGCCACCAGTAACTCCTATAATTCACCCCTCCACTTT. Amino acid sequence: CATSNSYNSPLHF.

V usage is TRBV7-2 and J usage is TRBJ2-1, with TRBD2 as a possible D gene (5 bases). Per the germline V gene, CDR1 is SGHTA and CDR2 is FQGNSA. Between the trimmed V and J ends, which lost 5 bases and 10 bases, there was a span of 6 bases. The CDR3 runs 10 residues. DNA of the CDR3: TGTGCCAGCAGCCAGCGGGAGCAGTTCTTC. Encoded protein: CASSQREQFF.

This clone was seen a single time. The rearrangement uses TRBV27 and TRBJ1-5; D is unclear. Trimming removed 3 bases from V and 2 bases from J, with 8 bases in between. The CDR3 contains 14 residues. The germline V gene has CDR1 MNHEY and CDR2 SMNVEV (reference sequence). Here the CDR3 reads CASSLRLGNQPQHF. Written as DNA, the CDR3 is TGTGCCAGCAGTTTGCGGCTAGGCAATCAGCCCCAGCATTTT.

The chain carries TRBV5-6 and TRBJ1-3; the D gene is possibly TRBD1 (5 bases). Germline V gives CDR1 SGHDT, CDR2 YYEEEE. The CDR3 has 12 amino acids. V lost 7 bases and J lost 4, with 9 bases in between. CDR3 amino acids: CASGQGGNTIYF. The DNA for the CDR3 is TGTGCCAGCGGGCAGGGAGGAAACACCATATATTTT. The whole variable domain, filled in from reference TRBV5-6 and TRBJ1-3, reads DAGVTQSPTHLIKTRGQQVTLRCSPKSGHDTVSWYQQALGQGPQFIFQYYEEEERQRGNFPDRFSGHQFPNYSSELNVNALLLGDSALYLCASGQGGNTIYFGEGSWLTVV.

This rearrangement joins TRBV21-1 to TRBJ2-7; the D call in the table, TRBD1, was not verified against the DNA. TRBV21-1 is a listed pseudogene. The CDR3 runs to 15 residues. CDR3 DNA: TGTGCCAGCAAGGGGGGAGGGACAGGGGAATACGAGCAGTACTTC. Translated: CASKGGGTGEYEQYF.

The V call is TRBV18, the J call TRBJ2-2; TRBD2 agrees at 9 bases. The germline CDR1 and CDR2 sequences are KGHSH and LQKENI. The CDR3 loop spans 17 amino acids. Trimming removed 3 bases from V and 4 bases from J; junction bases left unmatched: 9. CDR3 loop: CASSPQRGDSGTGELFF. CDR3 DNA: TGTGCCAGCTCACCTCAGCGGGGGGACTCCGGCACCGGGGAGCTGTTTTTT.